This TCR beta chain was identified in a study of cytotoxic CD8 clonotypes in ibrutinib-treated CLL. Turning to the study itself: Once patients had received a median 12 months of treatment, range 6 to 36, response samples were obtained. Study conclusions and caveats: Higher clonality was seen at ibrutinib response and a return toward baseline at progression. Treatment left the uncommon public clonotypes either contracted or stable in frequency.

TCRdb keeps only in-frame clones here, not all; method: immunoSEQ multiplex PCR. This table has about 140,000 clones, approximately 80% appearing once. In regard to this clone: Its specificity is not known.

CDR1 SGDLS and CDR2 YYNGEE come from the germline V gene. Trimming cost V 4 bases and J 7 bases, with 20 bases left between them. The length of the CDR3 is 16 residues. Sequenced here: PBMCs, sampled after 36 months of ibrutinib treatment. V is TRBV9 and J is TRBJ2-2; weak D call: TRBD2 (5 bases). The sequence was collected from a human donor with chronic lymphocytic leukemia. The CDR3, as DNA: TGTGCCAGCAGCCCCTCGGGAAAAGGGCCTATCGGGGAGCTGTTTTTT. Encoded protein: CASSPSGKGPIGELFF.